The 8 T cell receptor beta chains below all came from one sample that was sequenced in a study of CD8+ T cells in alopecia areata. Reverse transcription of extracted RNA yielded cDNA, which provided the sequencing template. Here immunoSEQ multiplex PCR was the method, and the copy in TCRdb shows in-frame clones only, minus some. Of about 180,000 clones listed, 50% to 75% are singletons. Documented treatment: oral pan-JAK inhibitor, 5-10 mg twice daily. The starting material was CD4+ T cells sorted from blood, obtained at approximately week 60, from a patient treated with tofacitinib. The receptors shown here come from a human donor with alopecia areata.

CDR3 DNA sequence: TGTGCCTGGAAAGGCAGAGCCTACGAGCAGTACTTC. Protein product: CAWKGRAYEQYF. The chain recombines TRBV30 with TRBJ2-7, with D hard to call. This CDR3 is built from 12 residues. The V end lost 4 bases, the J end lost 2 bases, and 9 bases lay between the germline ends. Germline loops: CDR1 GTSNPN, CDR2 SVGIG (reference sequence).

CDR3 bases: TGTGCTAGTGGTTCGACAGGGGCAAGCTTTTCCTACAATGAGCAGTTCTTC. Its translation: CASGSTGASFSYNEQFF. The chain uses TRBV12-5 and TRBJ2-1; 8 nucleotides match TRBD1. Trimming cost V 4 bases and J 1 base; bases outside gene matches: 9. The CDR3 has 17 amino acids. The germline gives CDR1 LGHNT, CDR2 FRNRAP.

The chain links TRBV5-1 to TRBJ2-4; the D call may be TRBD1 or TRBD2 (7 bases each). Trimming pared 2 bases from V and 8 bases from J, leaving 20 bases between. The CDR3 runs to 16 residues. Germline-derived CDR1 and CDR2 are SGHRS and YFSETQ. The CDR3 region is CASSFRPKTGRDIQYF. Here the CDR3 DNA reads TGCGCCAGCAGCTTCAGGCCTAAGACAGGGAGGGACATTCAGTACTTC. Filled out from reference TRBV5-1 and TRBJ2-4, the complete variable domain reads KAGVTQTPRYLIKTRGQQVTLSCSPISGHRSVSWYQQTPGQGLQFLFEYFSETQRNKGNFPGRFSGRQFSNSRSEMNVSTLELGDSALYLCASSFRPKTGRDIQYFGAGTRLSVL.

The chain combines TRBV6-6 with TRBJ1-6; D may be TRBD1 (5 bases). The CDR3 extends over 13 amino acids. The V gene's germline CDR1 is MNHNY and CDR2 SVGAGI (reference sequence). Trimming pared 9 bases from V and 10 bases from J, leaving 16 bases between. CDR3 protein: CASRDRGDSPLHF. The DNA for the CDR3 is TGTGCCAGTCGGGACCGCGGGGACTCACCCCTCCACTTT.

This clone has more than one count but fewer than ten. In DNA, the CDR3 is TGTGCCAGCAGCTCCAACGGTGTCTATGGCTACACCTTC. Its protein is CASSSNGVYGYTF. This rearrangement joins TRBV7-6 to TRBJ1-2; D call uncertain. V was cut by 4 bases and J by 4 bases, with 10 bases left in between. CDR1 is SGHVS, CDR2 FNYEAQ, per germline. This CDR3 spans 13 amino acids.

This clone was counted a few times. The CDR3 DNA reads TGTGCCAGCACTACGGGGGACACCGGGGAGCTGTTTTTT. As protein: CASTTGDTGELFF. The rearrangement links TRBV7-8 to TRBJ2-2; tentatively, D is TRBD2 (6 bases). The CDR3 extends over 13 amino acids. Germline V gives CDR1 SGHVS, CDR2 FQNEAQ. The germline V and J ends were trimmed by 7 bases and 3 bases, with 9 bases remaining between them. Together with reference TRBV7-8 and TRBJ2-2, the CDR3 gives the full variable domain: GAGVSQSPRYKVAKRGQDVALRCDPISGHVSLFWYQQALGQGPEFLTYFQNEAQLDKSGLPSDRFFAERPEGSVSTLKIQRTQQEDSAVYLCASTTGDTGELFFGEGSRLTVL.

The chain couples TRBV29-1 to TRBJ1-1; D might be TRBD1 (6 bases). Germline V lookup: CDR1 SQVTM, CDR2 ANQGSEA. Between the trimmed V and J ends, which lost 7 bases and 3 bases, there was a span of 15 bases. The CDR3 runs to 13 residues. The CDR3 sequence is CSARRGEDTEAFF. The CDR3 nucleotides are TGCAGCGCACGGAGGGGGGAGGACACTGAAGCTTTCTTT.

This clone was observed a handful of times. V gene TRBV4-2 combines with J gene TRBJ2-3; no firm D call. Per the germline V gene, CDR1 is LGHNA and CDR2 is YNFKEQ. The length of the CDR3 is 14 residues. The V and J ends lost 0 bases and 7 bases respectively, with 11 bases between them. The CDR3 bases are TGTGCCAGCAGCCAAGATCTGGTTGGGTATACGCAGTATTTT. It yields the protein CASSQDLVGYTQYF.